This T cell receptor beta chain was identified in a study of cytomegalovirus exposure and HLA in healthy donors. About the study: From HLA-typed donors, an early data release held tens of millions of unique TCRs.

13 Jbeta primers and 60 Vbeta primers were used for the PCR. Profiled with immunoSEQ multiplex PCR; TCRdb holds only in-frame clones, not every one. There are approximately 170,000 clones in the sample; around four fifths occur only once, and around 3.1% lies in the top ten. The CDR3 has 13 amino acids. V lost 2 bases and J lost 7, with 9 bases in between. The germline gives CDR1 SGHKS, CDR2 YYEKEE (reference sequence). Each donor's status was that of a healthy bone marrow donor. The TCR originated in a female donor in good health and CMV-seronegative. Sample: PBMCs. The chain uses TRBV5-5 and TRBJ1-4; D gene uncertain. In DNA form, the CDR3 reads TGTGCCAGCAGCTTAGGAGGGTCTGAAAAACTGTTTTTT. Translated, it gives CASSLGGSEKLFF. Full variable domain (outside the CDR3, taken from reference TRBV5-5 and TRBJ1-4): DAGVTQSPTHLIKTRGQQVTLRCSPISGHKSVSWYQQVLGQGPQFIFQYYEKEERGRGNFPDRFSARQFPNYSSELNVNALLLGDSALYLCASSLGGSEKLFFGSGTQLSVL.